This T cell receptor (beta chain) is drawn from a study of blood T cell repertoires in COVID-19. J lost 6 bases, V lost 0 bases, and 7 bases had no gene match. This CDR3 has 16 amino acids. From germline, CDR1 is MNHEY and CDR2 SMNVEV (reference sequence). This study enrolled people aged about 18 to 100 from about 26 US geographic areas. As originally analysed: Quantification of nucleated cells was approximated via reference gene primer amplification. Assay: immunoSEQ multiplex PCR; the TCRdb copy retains only in-frame clones and omits some. Clone size and V and J calls were adopted from that table, with D and trimming inferred from the DNA. Of under 200,000 clones in the sample, about 84% were seen once. In its sample, this clone was seen once.

This sequence was found in a man aged 35 to 55 with acute COVID-19. The sequenced sample was PBMCs or T cells enriched from blood (not recorded which). The chain recombines TRBV27 with TRBJ1-2; 10 nucleotides agree with TRBD1. CDR3 sequence: CASSLSPRGTGDGYTF. DNA for the CDR3: TGTGCCAGCAGTTTATCGCCCCGGGGGACAGGGGATGGCTACACCTTC.